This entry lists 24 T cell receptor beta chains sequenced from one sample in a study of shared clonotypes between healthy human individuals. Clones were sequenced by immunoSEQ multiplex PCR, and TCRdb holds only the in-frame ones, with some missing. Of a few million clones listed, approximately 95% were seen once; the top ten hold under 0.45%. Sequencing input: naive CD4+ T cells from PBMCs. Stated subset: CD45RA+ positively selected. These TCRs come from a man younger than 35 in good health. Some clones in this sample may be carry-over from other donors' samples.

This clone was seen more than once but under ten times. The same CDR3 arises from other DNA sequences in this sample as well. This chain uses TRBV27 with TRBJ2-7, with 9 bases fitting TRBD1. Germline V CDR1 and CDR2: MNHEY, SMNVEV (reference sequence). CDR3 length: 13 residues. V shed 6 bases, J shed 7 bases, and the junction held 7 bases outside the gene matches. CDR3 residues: CASSTQGAGEQYF. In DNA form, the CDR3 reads TGTGCCAGCAGCACACAGGGGGCGGGTGAGCAGTACTTC.

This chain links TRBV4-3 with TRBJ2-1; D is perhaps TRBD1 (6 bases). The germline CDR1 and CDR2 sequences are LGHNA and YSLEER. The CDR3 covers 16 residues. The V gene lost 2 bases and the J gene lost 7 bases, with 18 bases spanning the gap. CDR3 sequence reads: CASSQRPVGGPNEQFF. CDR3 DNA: TGCGCCAGCAGCCAACGCCCGGTTGGGGGCCCGAATGAGCAGTTCTTC.

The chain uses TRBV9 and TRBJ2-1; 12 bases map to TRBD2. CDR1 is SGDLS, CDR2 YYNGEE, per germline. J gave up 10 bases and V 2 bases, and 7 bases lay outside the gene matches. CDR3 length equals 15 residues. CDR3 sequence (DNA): TGTGCCAGCAGCGTTACTAGCGGGAGGAACGGCGAGCAGTTCTTC. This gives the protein CASSVTSGRNGEQFF.

As DNA, the CDR3 is TGTGCCAGCTCATCTTCCCCCCAGGGAAGTTGGGGCTACACCTTC. Translating gives CASSSSPQGSWGYTF. The chain links TRBV9 to TRBJ1-2; D perhaps matches TRBD1 (5 bases). This CDR3 spans 15 amino acids. The germline V gene has CDR1 SGDLS and CDR2 YYNGEE. The germline V and J ends were trimmed by 7 bases and 8 bases, with 24 bases remaining between them.

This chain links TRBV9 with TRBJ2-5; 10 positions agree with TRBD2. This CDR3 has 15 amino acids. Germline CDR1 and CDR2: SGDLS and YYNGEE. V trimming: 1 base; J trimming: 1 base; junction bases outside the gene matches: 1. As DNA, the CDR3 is TGTGCCAGCAGCGTAACTAGCGGGACCCAAGAGACCCAGTACTTC. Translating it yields CASSVTSGTQETQYF.

This chain's CDR3 is CASSVNTSPSEKLFF. The CDR3 nucleotides read TGTGCCAGCAGTGTGAACACCTCTCCAAGTGAAAAACTGTTTTTT. The chain carries TRBV6-1 and TRBJ1-4; D gene ambiguous. Trimming cost V 4 bases and J 7 bases, with 16 bases left between them. The CDR3 extends over 15 amino acids. Germline V gene data show CDR1 as MNHNS and CDR2 as SASEGT.

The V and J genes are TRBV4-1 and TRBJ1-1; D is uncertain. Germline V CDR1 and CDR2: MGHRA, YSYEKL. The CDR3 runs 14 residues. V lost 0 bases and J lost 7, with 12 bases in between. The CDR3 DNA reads TGCGCCAGCAGCCAAGATATGATACGGTATGAAGCTTTCTTT. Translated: CASSQDMIRYEAFF.

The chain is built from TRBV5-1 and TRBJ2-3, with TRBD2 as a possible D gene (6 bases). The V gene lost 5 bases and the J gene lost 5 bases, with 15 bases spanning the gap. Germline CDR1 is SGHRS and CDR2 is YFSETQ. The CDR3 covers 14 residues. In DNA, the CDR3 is TGCGCCAGCAGTTTAATCGGGAGCTTAGATACGCAGTATTTT. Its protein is CASSLIGSLDTQYF. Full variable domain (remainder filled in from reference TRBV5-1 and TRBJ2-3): KAGVTQTPRYLIKTRGQQVTLSCSPISGHRSVSWYQQTPGQGLQFLFEYFSETQRNKGNFPGRFSGRQFSNSRSEMNVSTLELGDSALYLCASSLIGSLDTQYFGPGTRLTVL.

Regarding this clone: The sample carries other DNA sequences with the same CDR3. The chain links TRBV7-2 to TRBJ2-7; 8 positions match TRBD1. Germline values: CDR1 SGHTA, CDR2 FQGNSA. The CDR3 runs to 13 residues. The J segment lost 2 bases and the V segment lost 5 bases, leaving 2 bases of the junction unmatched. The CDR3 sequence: CASSLDRAYEQYF. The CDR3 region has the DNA TGTGCCAGCAGCCTGGACAGGGCCTACGAGCAGTACTTC.

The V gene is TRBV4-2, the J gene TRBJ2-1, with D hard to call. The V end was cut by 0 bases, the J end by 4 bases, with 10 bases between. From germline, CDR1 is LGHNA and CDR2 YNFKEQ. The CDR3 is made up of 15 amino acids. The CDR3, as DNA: TGTGCCAGCAGCCAAGATAGGAATGAGTACAATGAGCAGTTCTTC. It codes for CASSQDRNEYNEQFF.

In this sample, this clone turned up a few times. The CDR3 loop is CASSTGPAQPQHF. As DNA, the CDR3 is TGTGCCAGCAGCACAGGGCCGGCTCAGCCCCAGCATTTT. This rearrangement joins TRBV6-1 to TRBJ1-5; TRBD1 might be the D (6 bases). Germline assignment: CDR1 MNHNS and CDR2 SASEGT. V lost 6 bases to trimming and J lost 6 bases, with 12 bases between them. The CDR3 spans 13 residues.

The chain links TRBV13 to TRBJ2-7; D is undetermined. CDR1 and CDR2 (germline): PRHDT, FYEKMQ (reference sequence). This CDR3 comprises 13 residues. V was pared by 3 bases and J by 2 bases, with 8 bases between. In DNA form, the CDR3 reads TGTGCCAGCAGCTTTGCCAGAGCCTACGAGCAGTACTTC. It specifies CASSFARAYEQYF.

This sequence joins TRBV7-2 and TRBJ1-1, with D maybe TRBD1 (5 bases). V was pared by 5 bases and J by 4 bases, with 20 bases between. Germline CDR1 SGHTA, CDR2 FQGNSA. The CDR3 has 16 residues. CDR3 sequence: CASSAWGDLVSTEAFF. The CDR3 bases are TGTGCCAGCAGCGCCTGGGGGGACTTGGTCAGCACTGAAGCTTTCTTT.

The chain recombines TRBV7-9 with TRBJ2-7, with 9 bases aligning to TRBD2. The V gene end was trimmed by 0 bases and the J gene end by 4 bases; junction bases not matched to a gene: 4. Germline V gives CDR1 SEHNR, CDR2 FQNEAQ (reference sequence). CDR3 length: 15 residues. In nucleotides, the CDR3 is TGTGCCAGCAGCTTAGCCGGGACTAGCATATACGAGCAGTACTTC. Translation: CASSLAGTSIYEQYF.

CDR3 protein: CASSSRETTNEKLFF. CDR3 nucleotides: TGCGCCAGCAGCTCGAGGGAGACAACTAATGAAAAACTGTTTTTT. This chain joins TRBV4-1 and TRBJ1-4; D not resolved. V was clipped by 5 bases and J by 0 bases, with 10 bases between them. The CDR3 totals 15 residues. Germline loops: CDR1 MGHRA, CDR2 YSYEKL.

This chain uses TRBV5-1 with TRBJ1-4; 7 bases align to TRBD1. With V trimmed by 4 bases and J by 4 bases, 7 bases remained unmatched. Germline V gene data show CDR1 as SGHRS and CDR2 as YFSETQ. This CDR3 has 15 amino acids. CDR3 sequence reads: CASSPGTDLNEKLFF. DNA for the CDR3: TGCGCCAGCAGCCCCGGGACAGATCTTAATGAAAAACTGTTTTTT.

In DNA form, the CDR3 reads TGTGCCAGCTGGCCTGGGGGGCTCGCCTACAATGAGCAGTTCTTC. Translated: CASWPGGLAYNEQFF. This sequence joins TRBV18 and TRBJ2-1; D is possibly TRBD1 or TRBD2 (6 bases each). This CDR3 comprises 15 residues. Per germline, CDR1 KGHSH and CDR2 LQKENI. Trimming removed 7 bases from V and 2 bases from J, with 15 bases in between.

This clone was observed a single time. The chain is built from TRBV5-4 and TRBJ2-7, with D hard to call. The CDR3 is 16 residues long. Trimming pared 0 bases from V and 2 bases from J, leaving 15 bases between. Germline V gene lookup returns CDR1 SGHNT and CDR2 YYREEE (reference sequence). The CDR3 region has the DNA TGTGCCAGCAGCTTGGGTTCACCTTCCCTCCCCTACGAGCAGTACTTC. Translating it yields CASSLGSPSLPYEQYF.

In nucleotides, the CDR3 is TGTGCCAGCAGCGGGACTAGCGGGAGAGTCACAGATACGCAGTATTTT. This sequence encodes CASSGTSGRVTDTQYF. The chain carries TRBV9 and TRBJ2-3, with 13 bases lining up with TRBD2. Trimming at V came to 3 bases and at J to 2 bases, leaving 3 bases not matched to a gene. CDR3 size: 16 residues. Germline CDR1 and CDR2: SGDLS and YYNGEE.

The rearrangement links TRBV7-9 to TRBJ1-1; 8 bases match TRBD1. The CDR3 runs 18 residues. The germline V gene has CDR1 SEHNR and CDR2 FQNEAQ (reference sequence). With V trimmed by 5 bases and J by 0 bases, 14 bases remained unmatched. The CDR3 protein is CASSPQTGDSDMNTEAFF. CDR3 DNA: TGTGCCAGCAGCCCCCAGACAGGGGACTCCGATATGAACACTGAAGCTTTCTTT.

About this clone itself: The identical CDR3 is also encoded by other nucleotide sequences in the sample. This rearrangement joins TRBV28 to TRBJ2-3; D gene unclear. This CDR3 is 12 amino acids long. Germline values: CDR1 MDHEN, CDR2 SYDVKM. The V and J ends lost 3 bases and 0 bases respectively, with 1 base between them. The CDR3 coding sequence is TGTGCCAGCAGTTTTAGCACAGATACGCAGTATTTT. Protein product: CASSFSTDTQYF.

The CDR3 DNA reads as TGTGCCAGCAGTACCCGGACAGGGGACTCCTACGAGCAGTACTTC. This sequence encodes CASSTRTGDSYEQYF. The V call is TRBV27, the J call TRBJ2-7, with 9 bases lining up with TRBD1. Germline CDR1 reads MNHEY; CDR2 reads SMNVEV (reference sequence). Losses at the gene ends were 5 bases for V and 0 bases for J; bases not matched to a gene: 5. CDR3 length: 15 residues.

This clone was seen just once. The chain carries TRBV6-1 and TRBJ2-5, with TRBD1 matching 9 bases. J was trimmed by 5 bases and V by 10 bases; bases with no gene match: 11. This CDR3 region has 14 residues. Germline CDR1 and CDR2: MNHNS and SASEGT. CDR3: CATKQGAVRETQYF. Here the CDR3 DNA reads TGTGCCACGAAACAGGGGGCCGTAAGGGAGACCCAGTACTTC.

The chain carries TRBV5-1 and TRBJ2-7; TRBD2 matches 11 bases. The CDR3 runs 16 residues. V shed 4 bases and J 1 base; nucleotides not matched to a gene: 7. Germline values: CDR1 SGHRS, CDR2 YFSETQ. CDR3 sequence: CASSQGLADVSYEQYF. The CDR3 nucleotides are TGCGCCAGCAGCCAGGGACTAGCGGATGTTTCCTACGAGCAGTACTTC.